This record covers a single TCR beta chain. The CDR3 contains 14 residues. V was pared by 6 bases and J by 2 bases, with 12 bases between. Unique molecular identifiers were built into the TCRbeta library. From the PCR reads, TCRdb called clonotypes with MiXCR, one entry per CDR3 protein. Seen here are 60,000 to 80,000 distinct CDR3 sequences, around 7.9% observed once, and the top ten hold over 2.5%. This entry is derived from a study of T-cell reconstitution after alpha-beta-depleted transplantation in children. The sample here was PBMCs from the stem cell graft donor, taken from the stem cell graft. The chain links TRBV12-3 or TRBV12-4 to TRBJ2-3; D tentatively reads TRBD1 or TRBD2 (6 bases each). The clonotype originates from a human donor who donated a stem cell graft to a child with acute lymphoblastic leukemia. CDR3 coding DNA: TGTGCCAGCAGCTCAGGGGACTCCACAGATACGCAGTATTTT. Translated, it gives CASSSGDSTDTQYF.